This T cell receptor beta chain was identified in a study of T cell repertoires in cytomegalovirus infection. Study-wide points: Identification of carriers of CMV plus the relevant HLA was achieved through cumulative public TCR beta family frequency.

MiXCR, applied by TCRdb to the reads, yields one record per CDR3 protein. The sample holds about 110,000 distinct CDR3 sequences, approximately 28% seen once. Details on this clonotype: Its target is unknown.

CDR3 length equals 15 residues. V gave up 4 bases and J gave up 2 bases, with 14 bases separating them. Germline V gene data show CDR1 as SGHRS and CDR2 as YFSETQ. This TCR came from a human donor in good health (CMV status not recorded). Some clones in this sample may be carry-over from other donors' samples. The input for sequencing was CD8+ T cells from cultured PBMCs, taken from culture after CMV antigen stimulation. The chain employs TRBV5-1 and TRBJ2-3, with D hard to call. The CDR3 DNA sequence: TGCGCCAGCAGCCTCTCCCCCGCCCCCACAGATACGCAGTATTTT. The encoded protein is CASSLSPAPTDTQYF.